This TCR beta chain was captured in a study of T cell changes during pregnancy in multiple sclerosis. Profiling relied on immunoSEQ multiplex PCR, and the TCRdb table lists in-frame clones only, not all of them. The table has some 64,000 clones, 90% seen once. The source of this sequence is a female donor in good health, enrolled as a control in a pregnancy study. The sample in question was peripheral blood, obtained in the second trimester of pregnancy.

CDR3 protein: CSVRYTDTQYF. The CDR3 nucleotides read TGCAGCGTGAGGTACACAGATACGCAGTATTTT. The chain uses TRBV29-1 and TRBJ2-3; D remains ambiguous. The CDR3 extends over 11 amino acids. Germline V gene sequence: CDR1 SQVTM, CDR2 ANQGSEA. V lost 6 bases and J lost 2, with 6 bases in between.